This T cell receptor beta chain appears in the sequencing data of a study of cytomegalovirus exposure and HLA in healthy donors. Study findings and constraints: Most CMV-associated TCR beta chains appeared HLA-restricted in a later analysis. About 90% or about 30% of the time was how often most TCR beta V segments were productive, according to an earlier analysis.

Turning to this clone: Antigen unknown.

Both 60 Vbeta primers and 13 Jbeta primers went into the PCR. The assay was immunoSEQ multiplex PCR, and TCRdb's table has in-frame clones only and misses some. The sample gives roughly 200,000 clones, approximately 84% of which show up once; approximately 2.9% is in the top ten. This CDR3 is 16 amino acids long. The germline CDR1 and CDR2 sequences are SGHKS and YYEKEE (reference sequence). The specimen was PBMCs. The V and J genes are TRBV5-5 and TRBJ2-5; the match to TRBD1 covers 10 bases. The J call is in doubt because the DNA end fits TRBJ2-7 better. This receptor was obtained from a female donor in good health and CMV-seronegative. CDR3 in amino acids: CASSVAQTGGYYEQYF. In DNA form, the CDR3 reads TGTGCCAGCAGCGTAGCCCAGACAGGGGGCTACTACGAGCAGTACTTC.